This T cell receptor beta chain was retrieved from a study of OX40 agonist ivuxolimab in advanced cancers. Study information: Partial responses were achieved by three patients: one hepatocellular carcinoma, two cutaneous melanoma. Broader study findings: Expansion of clones was among the lowest in partial responders at 0.1-3.0 mg/kg. Among expanded peripheral T cells, antigen specificity went undetermined.

Comments on this clone: Its specificity is unknown.

Data came from immunoSEQ multiplex PCR; TCRdb stores just in-frame clones and leaves some out. The table has over 150,000 clones, 90% to 95% seen once. Sampled blood was obtained at baseline, cycle 4 day 1, and cycle 7 day 1. The germline V gene has CDR1 SNHLY and CDR2 FYNNEI. The CDR3 runs 13 residues. Trimming stripped 5 bases from V and 6 bases from J, with 8 bases between. The receptor comes from an adult with an advanced solid tumor such as melanoma, head and neck, liver or kidney cancer. The sample here was CD4+ or CD8+ T cells sorted from blood, taken in a trial of the OX40 agonist ivuxolimab. This chain connects TRBV2 to TRBJ1-6; TRBD1 might be the D (5 bases). For the CDR3, the DNA is TGTGCCAGCAGTCCGGACACTAATTCACCCCTCCACTTT. Translating it yields CASSPDTNSPLHF.